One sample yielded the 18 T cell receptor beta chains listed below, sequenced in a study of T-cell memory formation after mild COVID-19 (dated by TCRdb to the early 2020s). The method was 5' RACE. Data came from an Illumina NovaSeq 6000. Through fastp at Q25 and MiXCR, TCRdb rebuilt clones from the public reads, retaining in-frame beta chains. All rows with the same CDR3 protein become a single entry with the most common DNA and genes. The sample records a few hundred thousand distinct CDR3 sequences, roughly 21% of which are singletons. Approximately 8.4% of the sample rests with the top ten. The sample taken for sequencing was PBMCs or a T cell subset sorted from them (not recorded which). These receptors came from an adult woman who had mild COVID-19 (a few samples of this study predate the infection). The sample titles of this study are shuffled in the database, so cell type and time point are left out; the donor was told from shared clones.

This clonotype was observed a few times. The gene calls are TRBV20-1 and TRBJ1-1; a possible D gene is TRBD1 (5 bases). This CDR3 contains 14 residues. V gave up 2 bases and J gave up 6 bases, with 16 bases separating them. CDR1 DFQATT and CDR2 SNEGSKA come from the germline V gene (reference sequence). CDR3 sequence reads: CSARLLREGSEAFF. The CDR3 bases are TGCAGTGCTAGACTCCTCAGGGAGGGCTCTGAAGCTTTCTTT.

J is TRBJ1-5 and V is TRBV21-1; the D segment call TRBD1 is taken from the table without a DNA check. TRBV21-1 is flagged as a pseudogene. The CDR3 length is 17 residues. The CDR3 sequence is CASSREGQPPGNQPQHF. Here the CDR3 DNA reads TGTGCCAGCAGCCGTGAGGGACAGCCCCCCGGCAATCAGCCCCAGCATTTT.

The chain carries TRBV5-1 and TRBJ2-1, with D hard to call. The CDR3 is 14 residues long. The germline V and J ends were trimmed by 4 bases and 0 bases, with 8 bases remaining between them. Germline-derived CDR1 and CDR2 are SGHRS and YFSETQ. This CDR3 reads CASSNGSSYNEQFF. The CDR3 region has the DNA TGCGCCAGCAGCAATGGCAGCTCCTACAATGAGCAGTTCTTC.

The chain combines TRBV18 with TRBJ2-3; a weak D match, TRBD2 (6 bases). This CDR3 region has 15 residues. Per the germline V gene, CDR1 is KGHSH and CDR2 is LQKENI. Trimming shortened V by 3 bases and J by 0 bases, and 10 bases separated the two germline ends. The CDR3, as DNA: TGTGCCAGCTCACCGACAGCGGGCAGCACAGATACGCAGTATTTT. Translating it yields CASSPTAGSTDTQYF. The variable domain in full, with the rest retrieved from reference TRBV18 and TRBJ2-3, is NAGVMQNPRHLVRRRGQEARLRCSPMKGHSHVYWYRQLPEEGLKFMVYLQKENIIDESGMPKERFSAEFPKEGPSILRIQQVVRGDSAAYFCASSPTAGSTDTQYFGPGTRLTVL.

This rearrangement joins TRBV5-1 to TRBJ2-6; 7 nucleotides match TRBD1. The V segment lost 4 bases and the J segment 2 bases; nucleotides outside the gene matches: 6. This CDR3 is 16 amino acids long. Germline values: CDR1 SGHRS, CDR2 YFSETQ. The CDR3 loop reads CASSPRDRAGANVLTF. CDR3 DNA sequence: TGCGCCAGCAGCCCGCGCGACAGGGCTGGGGCCAACGTCCTGACTTTC. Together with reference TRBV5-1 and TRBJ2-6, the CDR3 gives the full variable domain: KAGVTQTPRYLIKTRGQQVTLSCSPISGHRSVSWYQQTPGQGLQFLFEYFSETQRNKGNFPGRFSGRQFSNSRSEMNVSTLELGDSALYLCASSPRDRAGANVLTFGAGSRLTVL.

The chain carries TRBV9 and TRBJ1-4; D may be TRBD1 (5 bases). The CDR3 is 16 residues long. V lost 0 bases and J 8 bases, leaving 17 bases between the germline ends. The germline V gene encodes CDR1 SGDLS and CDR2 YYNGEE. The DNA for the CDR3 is TGTGCCAGCAGCGTAGTTCCAGACAGAGCAGGGGAAAAACTGTTTTTT. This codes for CASSVVPDRAGEKLFF.

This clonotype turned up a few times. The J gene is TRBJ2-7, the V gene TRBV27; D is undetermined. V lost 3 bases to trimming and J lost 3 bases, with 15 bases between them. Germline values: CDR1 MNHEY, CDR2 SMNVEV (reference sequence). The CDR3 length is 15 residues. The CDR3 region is CASSFQALVLYEQYF. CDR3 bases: TGTGCCAGCAGTTTCCAGGCCCTAGTGCTCTACGAGCAGTACTTC.

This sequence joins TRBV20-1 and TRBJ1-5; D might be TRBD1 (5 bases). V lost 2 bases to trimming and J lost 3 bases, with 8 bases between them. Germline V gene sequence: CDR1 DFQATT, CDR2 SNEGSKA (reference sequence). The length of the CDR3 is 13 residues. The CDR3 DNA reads TGCAGTGCTAGACAGGGTTACAATCAGCCCCAGCATTTT. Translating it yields CSARQGYNQPQHF.

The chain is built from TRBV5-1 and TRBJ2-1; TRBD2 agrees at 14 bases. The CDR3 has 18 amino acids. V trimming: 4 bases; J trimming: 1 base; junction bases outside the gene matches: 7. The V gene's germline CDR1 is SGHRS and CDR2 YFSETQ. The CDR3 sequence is CASSPGTSGGPSYNEQFF. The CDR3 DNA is TGCGCCAGCAGCCCAGGGACTAGCGGGGGACCTTCCTACAATGAGCAGTTCTTC.

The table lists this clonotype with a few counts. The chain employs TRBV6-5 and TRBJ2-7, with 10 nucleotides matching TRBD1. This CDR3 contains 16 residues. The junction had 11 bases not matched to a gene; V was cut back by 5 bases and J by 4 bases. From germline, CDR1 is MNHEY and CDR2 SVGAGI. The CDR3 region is CASSRGRQGATYEQYF. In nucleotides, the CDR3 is TGTGCCAGCAGTCGAGGAAGACAGGGGGCTACTTACGAGCAGTACTTC.

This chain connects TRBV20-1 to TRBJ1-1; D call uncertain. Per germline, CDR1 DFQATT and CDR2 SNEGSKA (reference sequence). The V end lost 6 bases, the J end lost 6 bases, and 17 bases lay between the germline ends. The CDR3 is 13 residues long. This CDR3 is CSAQVGSEAEAFF. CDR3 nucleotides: TGCAGTGCCCAAGTGGGGTCCGAGGCTGAAGCTTTCTTT.

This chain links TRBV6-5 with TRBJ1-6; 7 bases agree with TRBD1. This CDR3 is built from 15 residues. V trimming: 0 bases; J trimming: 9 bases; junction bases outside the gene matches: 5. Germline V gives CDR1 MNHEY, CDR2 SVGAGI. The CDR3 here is CASSYSPTGRSPLHF. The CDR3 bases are TGTGCCAGCAGTTACTCGCCGACAGGGCGTTCACCCCTCCACTTT.

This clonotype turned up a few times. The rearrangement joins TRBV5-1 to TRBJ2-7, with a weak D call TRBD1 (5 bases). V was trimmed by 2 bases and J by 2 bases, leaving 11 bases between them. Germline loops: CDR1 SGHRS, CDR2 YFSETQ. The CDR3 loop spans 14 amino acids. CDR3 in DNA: TGCGCCAGCAGCTTTCAGGGCAGCGCCTACGAGCAGTACTTC. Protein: CASSFQGSAYEQYF.

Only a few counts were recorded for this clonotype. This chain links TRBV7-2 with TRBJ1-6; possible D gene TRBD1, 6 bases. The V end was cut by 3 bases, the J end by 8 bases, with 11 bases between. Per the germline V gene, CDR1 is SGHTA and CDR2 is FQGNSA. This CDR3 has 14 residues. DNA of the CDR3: TGTGCCAGCAGCTTGAGGGAGGGGGATTCACCCCTCCACTTT. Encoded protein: CASSLREGDSPLHF.

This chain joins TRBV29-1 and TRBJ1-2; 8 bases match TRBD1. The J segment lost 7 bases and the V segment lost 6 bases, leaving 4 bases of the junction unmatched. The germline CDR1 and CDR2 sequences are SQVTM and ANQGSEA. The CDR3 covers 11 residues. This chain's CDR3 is CSVGQGAGYTF. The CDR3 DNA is TGCAGCGTGGGGCAGGGGGCTGGCTACACCTTC.

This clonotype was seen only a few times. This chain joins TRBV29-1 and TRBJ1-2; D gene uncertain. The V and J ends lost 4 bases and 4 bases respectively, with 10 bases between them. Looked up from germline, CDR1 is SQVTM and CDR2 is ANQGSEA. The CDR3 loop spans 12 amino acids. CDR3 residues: CSVGGKVYGYTF. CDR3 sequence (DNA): TGCAGCGTTGGAGGGAAAGTCTATGGCTACACCTTC.

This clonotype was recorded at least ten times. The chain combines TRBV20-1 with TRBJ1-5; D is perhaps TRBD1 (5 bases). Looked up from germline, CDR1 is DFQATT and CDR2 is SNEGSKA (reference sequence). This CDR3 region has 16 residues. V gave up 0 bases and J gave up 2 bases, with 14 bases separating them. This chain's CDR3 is CSAREGGFLRNQPQHF. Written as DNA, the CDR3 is TGCAGTGCTAGAGAGGGGGGGTTTTTGCGCAATCAGCCCCAGCATTTT.

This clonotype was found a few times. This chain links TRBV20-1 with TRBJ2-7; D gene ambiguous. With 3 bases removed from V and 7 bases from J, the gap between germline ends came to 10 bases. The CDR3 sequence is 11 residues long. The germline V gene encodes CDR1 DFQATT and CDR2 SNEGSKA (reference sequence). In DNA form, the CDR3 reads TGCAGTGCTAGTTCGCTAGGGGAGCAGTACTTC. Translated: CSASSLGEQYF.